Shown below are 13 T cell receptor beta chains from a single sample sequenced in a study of T cell responses to AZD1222 COVID-19 vaccine. The data were produced by immunoSEQ multiplex PCR, yet TCRdb's version contains in-frame clones alone and is incomplete. The sample lists about 120,000 clones; 70% to 90% were seen once. The material was peripheral blood, obtained on day 0 of AZD1222 vaccination. The receptors come from an adult in good health.

This rearrangement joins TRBV25-1 to TRBJ2-1; 7 nucleotides align to TRBD1. The CDR3 runs to 15 residues. J gave up 2 bases and V 3 bases, and 4 bases lay outside the gene matches. Per germline, CDR1 MGHDK and CDR2 SYGVNS. CDR3 coding DNA: TGTGCCAGCAGTGACCGGGACAGTCCCTACAATGAGCAGTTCTTC. This codes for CASSDRDSPYNEQFF.

The V call is TRBV29-1, the J call TRBJ1-2; D remains ambiguous. The germline CDR1 and CDR2 sequences are SQVTM and ANQGSEA. The V end lost 5 bases, the J end lost 6 bases, and 19 bases lay between the germline ends. This CDR3 has 14 residues. The CDR3: CSVLPTRTVNGYTF. The CDR3 DNA follows: TGCAGCGTTCTCCCGACCCGGACGGTGAATGGCTACACCTTC. The entire variable domain, with the rest obtained from reference TRBV29-1 and TRBJ1-2, is as follows: SAVISQKPSRDICQRGTSLTIQCQVDSQVTMMFWYRQQPGQSLTLIATANQGSEATYESGFVIDKFPISRPNLTFSTLTVSNMSPEDSSIYLCSVLPTRTVNGYTFGSGTRLTVV.

V usage is TRBV28 and J usage is TRBJ2-4; no clear D. The CDR3 consists of 13 residues. Trimming left V 7 bases short and J 1 base short, with 8 bases between. Germline CDR1 reads MDHEN; CDR2 reads SYDVKM. The CDR3 DNA follows: TGTGCCAGCACCATGGTCGCCAAAAACATTCAGTACTTC. Its protein product is CASTMVAKNIQYF. Drawing the rest from reference TRBV28 and TRBJ2-4, the complete variable domain is DVKVTQSSRYLVKRTGEKVFLECVQDMDHENMFWYRQDPGLGLRLIYFSYDVKMKEKGDIPEGYSVSREKKERFSLILESASTNQTSMYLCASTMVAKNIQYFGAGTRLSVL.

The chain is built from TRBV19 and TRBJ2-7; no definite D call. The CDR3 extends over 8 amino acids. Germline loops: CDR1 LNHDA, CDR2 SQIVND (reference sequence). CDR3 sequence reads: CGAVGQYF. DNA for the CDR3: TGTGGCGCGGTCGGGCAGTACTTC.

This rearrangement joins TRBV5-4 to TRBJ2-7, with D possibly being TRBD2 (6 bases). Trimming took off 0 bases at V and 1 base at J, with 17 bases between the two ends. CDR1 and CDR2 (germline): SGHNT, YYREEE (reference sequence). This CDR3 has 17 residues. CDR3 sequence reads: CASSLVAVGTVSYEQYF. The CDR3 DNA is TGTGCCAGCAGCTTGGTAGCGGTCGGGACTGTTTCCTACGAGCAGTACTTC.

The chain is built from TRBV6-5 and TRBJ2-7, with a tentative D call TRBD2 (6 bases). This CDR3 contains 15 residues. Trimming pared 0 bases from V and 2 bases from J, leaving 11 bases between. The V gene's germline CDR1 is MNHEY and CDR2 SVGAGI. In nucleotides, the CDR3 is TGTGCCAGCAGTTACTCTGGCGGGACCCCCTACGAGCAGTACTTC. Protein: CASSYSGGTPYEQYF.

This clone was counted a single time. The chain joins TRBV11-3 to TRBJ2-1; unclear D gene. V was pared by 0 bases and J by 0 bases, with 12 bases between. This CDR3 contains 17 residues. Germline CDR1 is SGHNT and CDR2 is YENEEA. CDR3 sequence: CASSLDRGRSSYNEQFF. The CDR3 DNA is TGTGCCAGCAGCTTAGATCGTGGCAGGAGCTCCTACAATGAGCAGTTCTTC.

This clone has just a few counts. The CDR3 nucleotides read TGTGCCAGCAGTGATATAGCGGGGGAGACAGATACGCAGTATTTT. It specifies CASSDIAGETDTQYF. The rearrangement links TRBV6-4 to TRBJ2-3, with 9 bases aligning to TRBD2. From germline, CDR1 is MRHNA and CDR2 SNTAGT. This CDR3 contains 15 residues. Losses at the gene ends were 3 bases for V and 3 bases for J; bases not matched to a gene: 4.

The rearrangement links TRBV20-1 to TRBJ1-5; 8 bases are a match to TRBD1. V was pared by 3 bases and J by 4 bases, with 8 bases of the junction left unmatched. Germline-derived CDR1 and CDR2 are DFQATT and SNEGSKA (reference sequence). This CDR3 has 15 residues. Here the CDR3 reads CSASSGQGYNQPQHF. The DNA for the CDR3 is TGCAGTGCTAGTTCCGGACAGGGATATAATCAGCCCCAGCATTTT.

V gene TRBV2 combines with J gene TRBJ2-2, with D possibly TRBD2 on 7 matching bases. Germline assignment: CDR1 SNHLY and CDR2 FYNNEI. The V end was cut by 11 bases, the J end by 6 bases, with 10 bases between. This CDR3 comprises 11 residues. The CDR3 region is CAGGGSGELFF. The CDR3 DNA follows: TGTGCCGGGGGGGGCTCCGGGGAGCTGTTTTTT.

The rearrangement joins TRBV12-3 or TRBV12-4 to TRBJ2-5; D unclear. This CDR3 spans 12 amino acids. Trimming removed 4 bases at V and 2 bases at J, with 5 bases between. CDR3 loop: CASSSQQETQYF. CDR3 nucleotide sequence: TGTGCCAGCAGTTCCCAACAAGAGACCCAGTACTTC.

The chain couples TRBV15 to TRBJ1-6, with 7 bases fitting TRBD1. The CDR3 has 19 residues. CDR1 and CDR2 (germline): LNHNV, YYDKDF (reference sequence). After removal of 2 bases from V and 4 bases from J, the junction contained 14 bases not matched to a gene. This CDR3 reads CATSRKFTGAPGYNSPLHF. CDR3 nucleotide sequence: TGTGCCACCAGCAGAAAATTCACAGGGGCCCCAGGTTATAATTCACCCCTCCACTTT.

The chain uses TRBV10-3 and TRBJ2-3; tentative D call: TRBD2 (7 bases). The CDR3 loop spans 17 amino acids. Germline CDR1 reads ENHRY; CDR2 reads SYGVKD. V lost 4 bases and J lost 5, with 22 bases in between. The DNA of the CDR3 is TGTGCCATCAGTGGGGGGGGGCCAAGGAGGACTGAAGATACGCAGTATTTT. Residues: CAISGGGPRRTEDTQYF.